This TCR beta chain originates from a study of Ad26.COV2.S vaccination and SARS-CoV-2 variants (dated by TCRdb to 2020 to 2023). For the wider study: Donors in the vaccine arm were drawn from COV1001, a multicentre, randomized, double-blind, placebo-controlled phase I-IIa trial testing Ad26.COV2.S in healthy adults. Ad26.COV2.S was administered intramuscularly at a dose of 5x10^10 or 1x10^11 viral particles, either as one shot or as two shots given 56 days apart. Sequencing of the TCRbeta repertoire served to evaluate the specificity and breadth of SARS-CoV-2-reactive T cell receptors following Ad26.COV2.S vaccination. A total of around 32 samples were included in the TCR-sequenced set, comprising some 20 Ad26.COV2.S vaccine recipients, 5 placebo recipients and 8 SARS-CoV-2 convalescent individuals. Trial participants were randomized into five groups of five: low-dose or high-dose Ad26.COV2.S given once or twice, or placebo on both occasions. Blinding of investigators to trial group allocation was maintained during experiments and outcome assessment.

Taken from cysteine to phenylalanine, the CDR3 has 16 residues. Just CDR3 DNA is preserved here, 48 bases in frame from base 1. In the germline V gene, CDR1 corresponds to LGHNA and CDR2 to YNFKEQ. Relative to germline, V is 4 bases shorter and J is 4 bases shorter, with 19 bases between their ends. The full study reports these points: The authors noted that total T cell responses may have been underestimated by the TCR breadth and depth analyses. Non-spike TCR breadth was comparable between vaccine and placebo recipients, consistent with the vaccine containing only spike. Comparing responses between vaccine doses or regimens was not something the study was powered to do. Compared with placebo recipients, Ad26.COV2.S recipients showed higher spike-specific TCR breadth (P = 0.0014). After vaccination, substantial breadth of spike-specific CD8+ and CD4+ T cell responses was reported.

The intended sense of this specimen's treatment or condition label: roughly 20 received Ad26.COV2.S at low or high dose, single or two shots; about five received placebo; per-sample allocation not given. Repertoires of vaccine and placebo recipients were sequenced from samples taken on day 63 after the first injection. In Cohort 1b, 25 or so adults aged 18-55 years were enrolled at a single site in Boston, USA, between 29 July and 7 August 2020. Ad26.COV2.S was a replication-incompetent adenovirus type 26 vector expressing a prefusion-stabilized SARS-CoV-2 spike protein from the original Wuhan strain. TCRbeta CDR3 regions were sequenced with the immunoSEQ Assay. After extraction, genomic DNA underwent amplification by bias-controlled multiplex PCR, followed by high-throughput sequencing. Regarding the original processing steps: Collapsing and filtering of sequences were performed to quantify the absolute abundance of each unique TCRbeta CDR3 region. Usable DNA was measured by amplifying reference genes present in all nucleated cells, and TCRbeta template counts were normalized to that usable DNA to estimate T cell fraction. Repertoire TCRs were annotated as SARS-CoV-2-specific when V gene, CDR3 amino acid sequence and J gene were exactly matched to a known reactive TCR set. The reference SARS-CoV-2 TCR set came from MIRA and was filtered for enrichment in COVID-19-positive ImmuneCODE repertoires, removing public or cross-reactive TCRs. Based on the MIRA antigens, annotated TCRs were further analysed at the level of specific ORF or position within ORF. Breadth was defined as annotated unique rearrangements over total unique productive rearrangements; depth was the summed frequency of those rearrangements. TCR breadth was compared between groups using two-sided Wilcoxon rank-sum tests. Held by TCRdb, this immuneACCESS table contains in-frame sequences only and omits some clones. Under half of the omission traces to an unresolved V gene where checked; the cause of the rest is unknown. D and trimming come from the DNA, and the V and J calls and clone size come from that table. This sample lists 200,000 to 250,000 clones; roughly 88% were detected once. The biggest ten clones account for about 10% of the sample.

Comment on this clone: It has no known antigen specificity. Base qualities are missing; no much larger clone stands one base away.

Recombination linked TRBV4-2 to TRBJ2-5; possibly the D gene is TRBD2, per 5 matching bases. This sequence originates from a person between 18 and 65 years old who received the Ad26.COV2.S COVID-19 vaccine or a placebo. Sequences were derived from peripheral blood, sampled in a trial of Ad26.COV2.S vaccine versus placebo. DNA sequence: TGTGCCAGCAGCCGAGAACTCGACGGACTGAGAGAGACCCAGTACTTC. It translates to CASSRELDGLRETQYF.